This passage covers 2 T cell receptor beta chains from one sample sequenced in a study of blood T cells in healthy people across ages. Sample-barcoded 5' priming and a J-beta primer mix drove a second PCR of roughly 6 to 12 cycles. MiXCR, run by TCRdb on the 5' RACE reads, gives a single entry per CDR3 protein. Here the sample spans around 970,000 distinct CDR3 sequences, roughly half being singletons. The material sequenced was blood. These receptors were obtained from a woman in her fifties or sixties in good health.

V and J are TRBV20-1 and TRBJ2-3; 8 bases are shared with TRBD1. This CDR3 is built from 13 residues. Losses at the gene ends were 6 bases for V and 1 base for J; bases not matched to a gene: 3. Germline values: CDR1 DFQATT, CDR2 SNEGSKA (reference sequence). CDR3 in amino acids: CSAPTGGTDTQYF. The DNA for the CDR3 is TGCAGTGCCCCGACAGGGGGCACAGATACGCAGTATTTT.

The table lists this clonotype with a count of one. A much larger clone lies one base from this, so it may be a read error. The chain joins TRBV29-1 to TRBJ2-5; 11 nucleotides line up with TRBD1. Germline lookup yields CDR1 SQVTM and CDR2 ANQGSEA. This CDR3 is 14 amino acids long. The CDR3 DNA is TGCAGCGTTGAAACTGGGACAGGGGGAGAGACCCGGTACTTC. Its translation: CSVETGTGGETRYF.